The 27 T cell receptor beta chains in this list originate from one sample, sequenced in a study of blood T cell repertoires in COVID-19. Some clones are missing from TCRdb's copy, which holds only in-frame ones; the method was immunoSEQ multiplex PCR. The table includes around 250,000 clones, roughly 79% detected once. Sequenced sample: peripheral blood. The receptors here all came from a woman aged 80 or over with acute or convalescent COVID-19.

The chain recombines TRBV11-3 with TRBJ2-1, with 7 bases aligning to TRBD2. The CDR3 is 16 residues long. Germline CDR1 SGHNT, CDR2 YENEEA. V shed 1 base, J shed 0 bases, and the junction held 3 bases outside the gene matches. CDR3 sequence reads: CASSLGGGSSYNEQFF. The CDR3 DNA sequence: TGTGCCAGCAGCTTAGGCGGCGGGAGCTCCTACAATGAGCAGTTCTTC.

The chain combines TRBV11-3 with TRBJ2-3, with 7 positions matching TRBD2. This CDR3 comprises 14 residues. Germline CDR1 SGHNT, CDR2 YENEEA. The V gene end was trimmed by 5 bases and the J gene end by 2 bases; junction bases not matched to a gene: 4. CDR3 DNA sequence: TGTGCCAGCAGCGCGGGACTACTCACAGATACGCAGTATTTT. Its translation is CASSAGLLTDTQYF.

CDR3 sequence (DNA): TGTGCCAGCAGCGCAGGGGGCTGGTCCTATAATTCACCCCTCCACTTT. Protein product: CASSAGGWSYNSPLHF. The V call is TRBV2, the J call TRBJ1-6, with 8 positions matching TRBD1. The V segment lost 6 bases and the J segment 1 base; nucleotides outside the gene matches: 5. This CDR3 has 16 amino acids. Germline V lookup: CDR1 SNHLY, CDR2 FYNNEI.

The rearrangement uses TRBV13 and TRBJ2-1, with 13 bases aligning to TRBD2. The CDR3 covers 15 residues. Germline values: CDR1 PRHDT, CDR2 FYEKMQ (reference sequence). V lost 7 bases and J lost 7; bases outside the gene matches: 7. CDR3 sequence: CASNQLAGGLNEQFF. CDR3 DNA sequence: TGTGCCAGCAACCAACTAGCGGGGGGGCTTAATGAGCAGTTCTTC.

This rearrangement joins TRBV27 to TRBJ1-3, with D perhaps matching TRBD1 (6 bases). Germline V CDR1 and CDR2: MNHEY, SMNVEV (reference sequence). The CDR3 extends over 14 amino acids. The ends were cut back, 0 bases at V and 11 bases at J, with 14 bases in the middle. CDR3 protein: CASSLSPGSGAIYF. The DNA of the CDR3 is TGTGCCAGCAGTTTATCGCCAGGGTCAGGGGCCATATATTTT.

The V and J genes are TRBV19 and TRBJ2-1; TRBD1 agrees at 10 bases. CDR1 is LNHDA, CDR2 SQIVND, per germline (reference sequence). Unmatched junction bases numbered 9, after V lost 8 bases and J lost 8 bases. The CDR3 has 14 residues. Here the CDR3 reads CASQSRTGGDEQFF. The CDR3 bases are TGTGCCAGTCAATCCAGGACAGGGGGTGATGAGCAGTTCTTC.

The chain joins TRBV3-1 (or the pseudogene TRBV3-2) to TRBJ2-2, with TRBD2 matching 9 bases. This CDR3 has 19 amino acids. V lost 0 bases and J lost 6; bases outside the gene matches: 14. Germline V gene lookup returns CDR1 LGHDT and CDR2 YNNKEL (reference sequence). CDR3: CASSQDLGGGAGFSGELFF. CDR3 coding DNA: TGTGCCAGCAGCCAAGATCTCGGCGGGGGGGCCGGATTCTCCGGGGAGCTGTTTTTT.

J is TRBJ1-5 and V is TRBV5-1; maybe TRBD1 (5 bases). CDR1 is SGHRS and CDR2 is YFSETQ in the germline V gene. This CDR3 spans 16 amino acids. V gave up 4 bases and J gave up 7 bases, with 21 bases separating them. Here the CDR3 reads CASSPEVAGMGQPQHF. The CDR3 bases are TGCGCCAGCAGCCCAGAGGTGGCAGGGATGGGACAGCCCCAGCATTTT.

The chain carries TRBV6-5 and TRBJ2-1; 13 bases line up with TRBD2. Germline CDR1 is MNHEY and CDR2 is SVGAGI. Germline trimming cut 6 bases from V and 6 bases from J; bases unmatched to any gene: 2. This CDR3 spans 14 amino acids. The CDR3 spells CASRTSGRSNEQFF. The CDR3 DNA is TGTGCCAGCAGGACTAGCGGGAGGTCCAATGAGCAGTTCTTC.

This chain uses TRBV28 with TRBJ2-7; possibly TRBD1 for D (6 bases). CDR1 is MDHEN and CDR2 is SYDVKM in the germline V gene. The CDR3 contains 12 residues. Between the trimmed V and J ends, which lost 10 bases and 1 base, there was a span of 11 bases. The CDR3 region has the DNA TGTGCCACCCGTGGACAGTCCTACGAGCAGTACTTC. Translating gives CATRGQSYEQYF.

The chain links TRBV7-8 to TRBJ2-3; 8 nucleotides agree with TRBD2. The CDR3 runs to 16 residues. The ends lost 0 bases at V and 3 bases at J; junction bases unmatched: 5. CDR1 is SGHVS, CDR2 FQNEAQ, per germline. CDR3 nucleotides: TGTGCCAGCAGCTTAGCGCTTAGCGGGGAAACAGATACGCAGTATTTT. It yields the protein CASSLALSGETDTQYF.

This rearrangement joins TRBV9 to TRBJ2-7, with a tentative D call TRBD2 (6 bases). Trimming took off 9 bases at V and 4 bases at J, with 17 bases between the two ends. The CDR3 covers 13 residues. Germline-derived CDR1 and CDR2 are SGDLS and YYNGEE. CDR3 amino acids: CANLSGGLYEQYF. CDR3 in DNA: TGTGCCAATTTGTCCGGCGGACTATACGAGCAGTACTTC.

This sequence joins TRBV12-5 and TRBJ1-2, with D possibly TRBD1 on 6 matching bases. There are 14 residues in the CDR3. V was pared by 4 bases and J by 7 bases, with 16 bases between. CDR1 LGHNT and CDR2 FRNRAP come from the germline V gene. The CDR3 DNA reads TGTGCTAGTGGTTCCGCAGGGGAAGTGACTGGCTACACCTTC. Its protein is CASGSAGEVTGYTF.

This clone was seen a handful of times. The CDR3 nucleotides are TGTGCCACCAGACTAGCGGGAGCCCACGAGCAGTACTTC. As protein: CATRLAGAHEQYF. The V gene is TRBV10-3, the J gene TRBJ2-7, with 12 bases identical to TRBD2. CDR1 ENHRY and CDR2 SYGVKD come from the germline V gene. After removal of 10 bases from V and 5 bases from J, the junction contained 6 bases not matched to a gene. This CDR3 is built from 13 residues.

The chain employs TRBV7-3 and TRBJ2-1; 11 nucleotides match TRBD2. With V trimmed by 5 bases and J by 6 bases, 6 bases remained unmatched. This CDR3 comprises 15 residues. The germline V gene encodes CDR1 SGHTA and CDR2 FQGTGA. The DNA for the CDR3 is TGTGCCAGCAGCATTAGCGGGGGGGCCCCCAATGAGCAGTTCTTC. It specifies CASSISGGAPNEQFF.

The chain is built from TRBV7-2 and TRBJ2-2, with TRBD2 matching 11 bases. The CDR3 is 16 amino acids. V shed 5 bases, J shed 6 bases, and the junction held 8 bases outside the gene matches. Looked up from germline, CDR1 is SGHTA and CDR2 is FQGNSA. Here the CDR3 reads CASSPLAGGWSGELFF. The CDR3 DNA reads TGTGCCAGCAGCCCCCTAGCGGGGGGCTGGTCCGGGGAGCTGTTTTTT. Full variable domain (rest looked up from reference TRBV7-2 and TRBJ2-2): GAGVSQSPSNKVTEKGKDVELRCDPISGHTALYWYRQSLGQGLEFLIYFQGNSAPDKSGLPSDRFSAERTGGSVSTLTIQRTQQEDSAVYLCASSPLAGGWSGELFFGEGSRLTVL.

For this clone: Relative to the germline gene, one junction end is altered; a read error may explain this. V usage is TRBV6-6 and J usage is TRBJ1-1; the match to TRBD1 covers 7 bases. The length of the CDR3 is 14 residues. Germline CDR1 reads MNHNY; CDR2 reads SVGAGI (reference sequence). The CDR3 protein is CASSYTGVNAEAFF. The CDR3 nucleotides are TGTGCCAGCAGTTACACAGGGGTGAACGCTGAAGCTTTCTTT.

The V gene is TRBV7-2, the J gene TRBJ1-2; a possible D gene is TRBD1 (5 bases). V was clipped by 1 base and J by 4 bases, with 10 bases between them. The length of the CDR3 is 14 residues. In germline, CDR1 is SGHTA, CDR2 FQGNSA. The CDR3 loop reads CASSLVRVGYGYTF. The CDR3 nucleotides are TGTGCCAGCAGCTTAGTCAGGGTTGGCTATGGCTACACCTTC.

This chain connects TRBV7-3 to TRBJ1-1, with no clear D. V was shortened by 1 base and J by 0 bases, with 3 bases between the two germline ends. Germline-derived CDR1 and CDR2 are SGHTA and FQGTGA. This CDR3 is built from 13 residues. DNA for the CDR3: TGTGCCAGCAGCTTAAGTATGAACACTGAAGCTTTCTTT. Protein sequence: CASSLSMNTEAFF.

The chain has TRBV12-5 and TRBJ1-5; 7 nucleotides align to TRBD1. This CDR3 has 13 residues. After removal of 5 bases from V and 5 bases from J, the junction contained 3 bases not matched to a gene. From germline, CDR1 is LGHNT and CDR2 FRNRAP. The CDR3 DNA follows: TGTGCTAGTGGTGAAGGGGGCCATCAGCCCCAGCATTTT. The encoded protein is CASGEGGHQPQHF.

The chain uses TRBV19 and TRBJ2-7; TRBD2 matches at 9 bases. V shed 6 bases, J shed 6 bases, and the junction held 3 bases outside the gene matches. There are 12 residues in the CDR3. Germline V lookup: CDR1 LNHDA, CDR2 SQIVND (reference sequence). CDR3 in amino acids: CASRTSGGEQYF. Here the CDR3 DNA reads TGTGCCAGTAGGACTAGCGGAGGCGAGCAGTACTTC.

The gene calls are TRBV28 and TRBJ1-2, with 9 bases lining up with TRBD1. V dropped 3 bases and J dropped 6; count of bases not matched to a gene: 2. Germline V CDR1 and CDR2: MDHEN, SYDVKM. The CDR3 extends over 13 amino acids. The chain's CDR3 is CASSFRDRDGYTF. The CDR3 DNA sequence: TGTGCCAGCAGTTTCCGGGACAGGGATGGCTACACCTTC.

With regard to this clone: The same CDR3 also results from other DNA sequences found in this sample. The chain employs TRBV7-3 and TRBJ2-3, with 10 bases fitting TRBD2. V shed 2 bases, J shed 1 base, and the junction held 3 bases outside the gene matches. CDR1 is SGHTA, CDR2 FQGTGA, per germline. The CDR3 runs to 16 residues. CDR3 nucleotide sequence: TGTGCCAGCAGCTTAGGCCTAGCGGGGGGCACAGATACGCAGTATTTT. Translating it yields CASSLGLAGGTDTQYF.

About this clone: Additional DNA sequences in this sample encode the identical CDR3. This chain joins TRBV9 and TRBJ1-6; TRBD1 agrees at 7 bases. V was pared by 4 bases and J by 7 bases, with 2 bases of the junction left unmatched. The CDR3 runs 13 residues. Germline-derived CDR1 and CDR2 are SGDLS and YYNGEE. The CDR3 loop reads CASSTTGNSPLHF. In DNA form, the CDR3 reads TGTGCCAGCAGCACGACAGGGAATTCACCCCTCCACTTT.

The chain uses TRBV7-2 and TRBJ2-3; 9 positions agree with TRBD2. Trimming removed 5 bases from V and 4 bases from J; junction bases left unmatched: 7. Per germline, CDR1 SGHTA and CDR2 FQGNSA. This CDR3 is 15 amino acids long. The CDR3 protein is CASSLGRGGSDTQYF. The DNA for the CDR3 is TGTGCCAGCAGCCTAGGGCGGGGGGGGTCAGATACGCAGTATTTT.

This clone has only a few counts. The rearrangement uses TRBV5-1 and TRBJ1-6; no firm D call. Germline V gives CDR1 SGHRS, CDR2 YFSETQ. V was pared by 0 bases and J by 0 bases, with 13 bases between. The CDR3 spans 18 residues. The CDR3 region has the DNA TGCGCCAGCAGCTTGGGATCGGAGTTCAGCTCCTATAATTCACCCCTCCACTTT. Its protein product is CASSLGSEFSSYNSPLHF. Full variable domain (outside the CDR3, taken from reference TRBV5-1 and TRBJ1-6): KAGVTQTPRYLIKTRGQQVTLSCSPISGHRSVSWYQQTPGQGLQFLFEYFSETQRNKGNFPGRFSGRQFSNSRSEMNVSTLELGDSALYLCASSLGSEFSSYNSPLHFGNGTRLTVT.

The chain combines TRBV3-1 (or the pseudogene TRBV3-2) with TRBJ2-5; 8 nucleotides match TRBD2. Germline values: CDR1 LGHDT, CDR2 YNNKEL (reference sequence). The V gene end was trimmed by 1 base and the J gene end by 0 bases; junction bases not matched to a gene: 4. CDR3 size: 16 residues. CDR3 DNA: TGTGCCAGCAGCCAAGGACGCGGGGGGAACCAAGAGACCCAGTACTTC. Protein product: CASSQGRGGNQETQYF.